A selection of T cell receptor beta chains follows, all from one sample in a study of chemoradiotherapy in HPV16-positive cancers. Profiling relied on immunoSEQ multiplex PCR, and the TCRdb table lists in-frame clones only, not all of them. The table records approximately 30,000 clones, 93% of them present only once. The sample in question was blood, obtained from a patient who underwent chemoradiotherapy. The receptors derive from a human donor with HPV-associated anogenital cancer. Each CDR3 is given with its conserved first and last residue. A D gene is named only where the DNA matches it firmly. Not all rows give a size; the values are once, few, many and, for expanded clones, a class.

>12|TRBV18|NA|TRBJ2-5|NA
TGTGCCAGCTCACCCAGGGTAGAGACCCAGTACTTC
CASSPRVETQYF
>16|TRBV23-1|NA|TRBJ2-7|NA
TGCGCCAGCAGTCGAGGGCGCAGGCTTGTGATCTACGAGCAGTACTTC
CASSRGRRLVIYEQYF
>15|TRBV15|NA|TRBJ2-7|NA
TGTGCCACCAGCAGAGATTTGGGGCGGGTTCGAGAGCAGTACTTC
CATSRDLGRVREQYF
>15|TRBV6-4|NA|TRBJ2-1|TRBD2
TGTGCCAGCAGTGAATCTAGCGGGAGAGCAGATGAGCAGTTCTTC
CASSESSGRADEQFF
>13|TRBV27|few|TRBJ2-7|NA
TGTGCCAGCAGTTTATTAATAGGGTACGAGCAGTACTTC
CASSLLIGYEQYF
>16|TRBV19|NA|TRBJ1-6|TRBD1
TGTGCCAGTAGTAGCACGGGACAGAGATATAATTCACCCCTCCACTTT
CASSSTGQRYNSPLHF
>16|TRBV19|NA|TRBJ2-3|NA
TGTGCCAGTAGTATTCTGGACTCCTTAAGCACAGATACGCAGTATTTT
CASSILDSLSTDTQYF
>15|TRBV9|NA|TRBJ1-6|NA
TGTGCCAGCAGCGCGAGGGGGACCTATAATTCACCCCTCCACTTT
CASSARGTYNSPLHF
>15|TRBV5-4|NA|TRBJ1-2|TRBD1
TGTGCCAGCAGCTTCTACGACAGGGAGGAGATTGGCTACACCTTC
CASSFYDREEIGYTF
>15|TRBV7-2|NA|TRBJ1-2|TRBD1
TGTGCCAGCACCACACCCGGGACAGGGGACTATGGCTACACCTTC
CASTTPGTGDYGYTF
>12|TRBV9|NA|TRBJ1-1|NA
TGTGCCAGCAGCCGGGACGGCACTGAAGCTTTCTTT
CASSRDGTEAFF
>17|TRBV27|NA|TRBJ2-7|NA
TGTGCCAGCAGTTTAAGAAGCGGGCAGTTCGCCCCCTACGAGCAGTACTTC
CASSLRSGQFAPYEQYF
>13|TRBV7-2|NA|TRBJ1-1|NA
TGTGCCAGCAGCTTACTCATGAACACTGAAGCTTTCTTT
CASSLLMNTEAFF
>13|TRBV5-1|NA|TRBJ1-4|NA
TGCGCCAGCAGCCCAGGACCTAATGAAAAACTGTTTTTT
CASSPGPNEKLFF
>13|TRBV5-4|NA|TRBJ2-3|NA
TGTGCCAGCAGCTCTCCCCCTACAGATACGCAGTATTTT
CASSSPPTDTQYF
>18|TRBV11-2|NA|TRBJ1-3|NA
TGTGCCAGCAGCTTCCTATCGGCAGGGGCAAGCTCTGGAAACACCATATATTTT
CASSFLSAGASSGNTIYF
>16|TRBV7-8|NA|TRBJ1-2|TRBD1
TGTGCCAGCAGCTTAGGGGGACAGGGCGTCAACTATGGCTACACCTTC
CASSLGGQGVNYGYTF
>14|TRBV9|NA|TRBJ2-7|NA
TGTGCCAGCAGCGTGGCAGGGAGTGGCTACGAGCAGTACTTC
CASSVAGSGYEQYF
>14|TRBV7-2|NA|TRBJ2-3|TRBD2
TGTGCCAGCAGCTTAGAACTAGCGGGGGCGGTGCAGTATTTT
CASSLELAGAVQYF
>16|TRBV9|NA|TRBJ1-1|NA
TGTGCCAGCAGCGTATCGTACATTAGTTCGAACACTGAAGCTTTCTTT
CASSVSYISSNTEAFF
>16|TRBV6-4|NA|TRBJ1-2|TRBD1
TGTGCCAGCAGTGCCTCTCCGGGACAGGGGGCCTATGGCTACACCTTC
CASSASPGQGAYGYTF
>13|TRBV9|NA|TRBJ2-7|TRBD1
TGTGCCAGCAGCGGACAGGGCGCCTACGAGCAGTACTTC
CASSGQGAYEQYF
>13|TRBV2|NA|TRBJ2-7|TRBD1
TGTGCCAGCACGGGACAGGGGATCGACGAGCAGTACTTC
CASTGQGIDEQYF
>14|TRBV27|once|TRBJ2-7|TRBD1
TGTGCCAGTTCAACCGGGACAGGCTCCTACGAGCAGTACTTC
CASSTGTGSYEQYF
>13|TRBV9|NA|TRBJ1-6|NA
TGTGCCAGCAGCGTAGAAATCGGCTCACCCCTCCACTTT
CASSVEIGSPLHF
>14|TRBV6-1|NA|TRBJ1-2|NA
TGTGCCAGCAGTGAATTTATAGCGAGCTATGGCTACACCTTC
CASSEFIASYGYTF
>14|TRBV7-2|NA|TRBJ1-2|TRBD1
TGTGCCAGCAGCCGCTCCGGGACAGGATATGGCTACACCTTC
CASSRSGTGYGYTF
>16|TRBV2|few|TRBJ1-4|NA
TGTGCCAGCAGGAATCAGAATTTGGCCACTAATGAAAAACTGTTTTTT
CASRNQNLATNEKLFF
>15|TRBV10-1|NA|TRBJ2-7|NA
TGCGCCAGCGACAAACTTCCGGGATCTCACCACGAGCAGTACTTC
CASDKLPGSHHEQYF
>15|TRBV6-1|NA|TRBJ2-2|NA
TGTGCCAGCACCCCTGATCCGGGGGCAGGGGGGGAGCTGTTTTTT
CASTPDPGAGGELFF
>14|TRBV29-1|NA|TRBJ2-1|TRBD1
TGCAGCGTTCACAGGGGTGGTAGGTACAATGAGCAGTTCTTC
CSVHRGGRYNEQFF
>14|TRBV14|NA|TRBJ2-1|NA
TGTGCCAGCAGCCCCTTGGGGGAGTACAATGAGCAGTTCTTC
CASSPLGEYNEQFF
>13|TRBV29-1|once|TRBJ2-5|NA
TGCAGCGTTGTAGGGCAGTATGCAGAGACCCAGTACTTC
CSVVGQYAETQYF
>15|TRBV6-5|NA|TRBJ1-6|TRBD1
TGTGCCAGCACCAGGGGGGCTCCCTATAATTCACCCCTCCACTTT
CASTRGAPYNSPLHF
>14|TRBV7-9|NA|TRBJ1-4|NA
TGTGCCAGCAGCTTAATGGGTTCTAATGAAAAACTGTTTTTT
CASSLMGSNEKLFF
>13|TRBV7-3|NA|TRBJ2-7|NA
TGTGCCAGCAGCTTGGGGGGCCCCTACGAGCAGTACTTC
CASSLGGPYEQYF
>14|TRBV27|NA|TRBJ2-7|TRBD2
TGTGCCAGCAGTTTTAGCGGGAGTTGGAACGAGCAGTACTTC
CASSFSGSWNEQYF
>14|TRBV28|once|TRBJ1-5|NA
TGTGCCAGCCAGGGAGGCACGATCAATCAGCCCCAGCATTTT
CASQGGTINQPQHF
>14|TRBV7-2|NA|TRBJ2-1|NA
TGTGCCAGCAGCTTAGTAGGTCTGTACAATGAGCAGTTCTTC
CASSLVGLYNEQFF
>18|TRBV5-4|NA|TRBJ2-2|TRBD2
TGTGCCAGCAGCACGGGACTAGCGGGGGGTACGAACACCGGGGAGCTGTTTTTT
CASSTGLAGGTNTGELFF
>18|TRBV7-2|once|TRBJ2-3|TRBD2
TGTGCCAGCAGCTTAAGGTCTAGCGGGGGGGCAGGCCCAGATACGCAGTATTTT
CASSLRSSGGAGPDTQYF
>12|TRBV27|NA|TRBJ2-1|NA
TGTGCCAGCAGTTTATACGGTGATGAGCAGTTCTTC
CASSLYGDEQFF
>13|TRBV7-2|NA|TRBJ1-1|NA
TGTGCCAGCAGCTTATCCCCAGGCACTGAAGCTTTCTTT
CASSLSPGTEAFF
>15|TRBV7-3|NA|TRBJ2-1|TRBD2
TGTGCCAGCAGCTTAATCCTAGCGGGATACGCTGAGCAGTTCTTC
CASSLILAGYAEQFF
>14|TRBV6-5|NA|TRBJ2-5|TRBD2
TGTGCCAGCAGTTCCCCCGGGGGGGGAGAGACCCAGTACTTC
CASSSPGGGETQYF
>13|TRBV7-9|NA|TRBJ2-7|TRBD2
TGTGCCAGCAGCCTGGCGGGAGCCTACGAGCAGTACTTC
CASSLAGAYEQYF
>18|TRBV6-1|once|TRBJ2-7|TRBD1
TGTGCCAGCAGTGAAGGCCGGGACAGGCGCCCAAAGGATTACGAGCAGTACTTC
CASSEGRDRRPKDYEQYF
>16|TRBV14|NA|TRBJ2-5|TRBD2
TGTGCCAGCAGCCAAGATAGCGGGGTGGACCAAGAGACCCAGTACTTC
CASSQDSGVDQETQYF
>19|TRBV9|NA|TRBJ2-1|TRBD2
TGTGCCAGCAGCGTAGGCTTGGCGGGAGGGCGGCTTGGTTACAATGAGCAGTTCTTC
CASSVGLAGGRLGYNEQFF
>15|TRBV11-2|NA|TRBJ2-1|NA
TGTGCCAGCAGCCCGCGGACGACCTCCTACAATGAGCAGTTCTTC
CASSPRTTSYNEQFF
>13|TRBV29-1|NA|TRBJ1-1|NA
TGCAGCGTAAGGACACGGTTCGGAACTGAAGCTTTCTTT
CSVRTRFGTEAFF
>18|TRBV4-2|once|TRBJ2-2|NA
TGTGCCAGCAGCCGATTCGGCGGGATCGGGGCGAACACCGGGGAGCTGTTTTTT
CASSRFGGIGANTGELFF
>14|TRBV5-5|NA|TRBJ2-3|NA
TGTGCCAGCAGCTTGGCACAGAACACAGATACGCAGTATTTT
CASSLAQNTDTQYF
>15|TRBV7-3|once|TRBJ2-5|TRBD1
TGTGCCAGCAGCTCGATGCCAACAGGGGACGAGACCCAGTACTTC
CASSSMPTGDETQYF
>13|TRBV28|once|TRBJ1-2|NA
TGTGCCATTTCGACAGTGAGTTCCTATGGCTACACCTTC
CAISTVSSYGYTF
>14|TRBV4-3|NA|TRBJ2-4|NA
TGCGCCAGCAGCCAAGATCGGGGAGCCCCATTTCAGTACTTC
CASSQDRGAPFQYF
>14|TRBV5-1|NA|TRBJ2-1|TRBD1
TGCGCCAGCAGCAGAACAGGGGACCACAATGAGCAGTTCTTC
CASSRTGDHNEQFF
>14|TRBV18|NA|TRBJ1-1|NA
TGTGCCAGCTCACCAACGAGGGGGAACACTGAAGCTTTCTTT
CASSPTRGNTEAFF
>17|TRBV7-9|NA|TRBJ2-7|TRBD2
TGTGCCAGCAGCTTACGGGCGGGAGGTAGGGGACCCTACGAGCAGTACTTC
CASSLRAGGRGPYEQYF